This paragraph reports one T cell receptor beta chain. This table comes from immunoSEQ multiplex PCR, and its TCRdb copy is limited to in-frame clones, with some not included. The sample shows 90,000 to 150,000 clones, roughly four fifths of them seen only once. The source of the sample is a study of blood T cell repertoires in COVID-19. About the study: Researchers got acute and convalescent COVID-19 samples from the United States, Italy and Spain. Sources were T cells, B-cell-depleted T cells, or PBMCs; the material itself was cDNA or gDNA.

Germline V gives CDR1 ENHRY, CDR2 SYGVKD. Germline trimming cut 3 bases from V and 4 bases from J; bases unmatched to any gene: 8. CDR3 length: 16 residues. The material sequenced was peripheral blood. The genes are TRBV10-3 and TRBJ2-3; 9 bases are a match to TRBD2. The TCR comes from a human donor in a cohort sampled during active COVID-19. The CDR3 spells CAISDLAGGPADTQYF. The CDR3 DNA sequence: TGTGCCATCAGTGATCTTGCGGGGGGGCCTGCAGATACGCAGTATTTT.